Below, 5 T cell receptor beta chains from the same sample are listed, as sequenced in a study of long-term antiretroviral therapy in people with HIV. Samples were assayed with immunoSEQ v3.0 at survey level. The table came from immunoSEQ multiplex PCR; TCRdb's copy has only in-frame clones and leaves some out. The data show about 43,000 clones, 94% seen once. This material consisted of unsorted PBMCs, taken about 9 years after starting antiretroviral therapy. Receptors originate from a man aged 30-40 years with HIV.

The chain carries TRBV6-5 and TRBJ1-5; 7 nucleotides match TRBD1. There are 14 residues in the CDR3. The V gene end was trimmed by 5 bases and the J gene end by 6 bases; junction bases not matched to a gene: 7. Germline CDR1 reads MNHEY; CDR2 reads SVGAGI. DNA of the CDR3: TGTGCCAGCAGTACTACAGGGGAAAGTCAGCCCCAGCATTTT. As protein: CASSTTGESQPQHF.

CDR3 sequence reads: CASSIGTVWDSSRGRGTDTQYF. DNA of the CDR3: TGTGCCAGTAGTATAGGGACGGTGTGGGACAGCTCCAGGGGTAGAGGTACAGATACGCAGTATTTT. The J gene is TRBJ2-3, the V gene TRBV19; 7 bases fit TRBD1. The trim removed 1 base at V and 3 bases at J, leaving 25 bases unmatched. Germline loops: CDR1 LNHDA, CDR2 SQIVND (reference sequence). The CDR3 has 22 residues.

V and J are TRBV5-1 and TRBJ2-1; tentative D call: TRBD1 (5 bases). Germline CDR1 is SGHRS and CDR2 is YFSETQ. Deletions cut 4 bases from V and 4 bases from J, with 12 bases between. The CDR3 is 14 amino acids. This chain's CDR3 is CASSARTTYNEQFF. CDR3 bases: TGCGCCAGCAGCGCCAGGACAACTTACAATGAGCAGTTCTTC.

The chain is built from TRBV2 and TRBJ2-3; TRBD1 matches at 10 bases. Germline CDR1 SNHLY, CDR2 FYNNEI. V was pared by 8 bases and J by 3 bases, with 5 bases of the junction left unmatched. The CDR3 spans 14 residues. The CDR3 is CASGGQGPTDTQYF. CDR3 nucleotide sequence: TGTGCCAGCGGGGGACAGGGGCCTACAGATACGCAGTATTTT.

This sequence joins TRBV30 and TRBJ2-5; D gene ambiguous. This CDR3 spans 12 amino acids. Trimming cost V 2 bases and J 5 bases, with 9 bases left between them. Germline V gene data show CDR1 as GTSNPN and CDR2 as SVGIG (reference sequence). DNA of the CDR3: TGTGCCTGGAGTCGTGGATTGGAGACCCAGTACTTC. It is translated as CAWSRGLETQYF.